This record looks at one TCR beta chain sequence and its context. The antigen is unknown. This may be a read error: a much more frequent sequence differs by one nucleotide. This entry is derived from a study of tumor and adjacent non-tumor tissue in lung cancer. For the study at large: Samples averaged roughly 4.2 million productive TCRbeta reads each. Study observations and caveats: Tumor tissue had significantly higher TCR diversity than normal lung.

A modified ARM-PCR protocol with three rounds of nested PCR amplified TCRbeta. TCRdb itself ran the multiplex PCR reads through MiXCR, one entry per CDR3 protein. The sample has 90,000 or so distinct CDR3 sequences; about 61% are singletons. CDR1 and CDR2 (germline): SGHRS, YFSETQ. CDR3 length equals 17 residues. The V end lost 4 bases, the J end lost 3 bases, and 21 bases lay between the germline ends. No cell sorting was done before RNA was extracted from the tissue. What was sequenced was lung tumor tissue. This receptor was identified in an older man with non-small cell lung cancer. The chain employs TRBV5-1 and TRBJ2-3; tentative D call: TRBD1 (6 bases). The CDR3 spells CASSRWGRQERTDTQYF. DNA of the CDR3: TGCGCCAGCAGCCGATGGGGGCGACAAGAACGTACAGATACGCAGTATTTT.